The next 29 T cell receptor beta chains were all read from a single sample in a study of synovial regulatory T cells in juvenile arthritis. Profiling relied on immunoSEQ multiplex PCR, and the TCRdb table lists in-frame clones only, not all of them. This sample's clone table lists about 2,300 clones. The synovial samples were synovial fluid, paired with peripheral blood from each active arthritis patient. Sequenced: Treg cells from the synovium. The receptors originated from a donor younger than 35 with juvenile idiopathic arthritis.

This clone is deemed medium-sized by its frequency. The chain recombines TRBV6-1 with TRBJ2-4; TCRdb picks TRBD2, but there is no DNA to check that call. The CDR3 is made up of 16 amino acids. DNA is not on record. Germline-derived CDR1 and CDR2 are MNHNS and SASEGT. The CDR3 sequence is CASSEALSLAKNIQYF.

In terms of frequency, this clone is medium-sized. The genes are TRBV5-1 and TRBJ2-1; the TCRdb D gene call, TRBD2, has no DNA to confirm it. The CDR3 length is 17 residues. There is no recorded DNA. Germline assignment: CDR1 SGHRS and CDR2 YFSETQ. CDR3 residues: CASSPGTSGRAGNEQFF.

This clone shows up as medium-sized by frequency. The CDR3 spells CASRSDRNSYEQYF. V gene TRBV5-1 combines with J gene TRBJ2-7. The V gene's germline CDR1 is SGHRS and CDR2 YFSETQ. CDR3 length equals 14 residues. No DNA sequence was recorded. The whole variable domain, remainder taken from reference TRBV5-1 and TRBJ2-7, is KAGVTQTPRYLIKTRGQQVTLSCSPISGHRSVSWYQQTPGQGLQFLFEYFSETQRNKGNFPGRFSGRQFSNSRSEMNVSTLELGDSALYLCASRSDRNSYEQYFGPGTRLTVT.

According to its frequency, this clone is medium-sized. The chain is built from TRBV2 and TRBJ2-7; TCRdb gives TRBD2 as the D gene, but with no DNA this cannot be confirmed. The CDR3 covers 16 residues. Only the protein is on record. Germline V gives CDR1 SNHLY, CDR2 FYNNEI. The CDR3 reads CASSDRRGRAIYEQYF.

This clone is classed as medium-sized by frequency. The chain uses TRBV6-5 and TRBJ1-5. The CDR3 sequence is 15 residues long. No DNA is given. Germline loops: CDR1 MNHEY, CDR2 SVGAGI. Here the CDR3 reads CASSSWRGSNQPQHF.

Its frequency marks this clone as medium-sized. The chain employs TRBV5-4 and TRBJ2-5; the TCRdb D gene call, TRBD2, has no DNA to confirm it. Germline assignment: CDR1 SGHNT and CDR2 YYREEE (reference sequence). The CDR3 extends over 14 amino acids. No DNA appears here. CDR3 in amino acids: CASSLVSNQETQYF. The full variable domain, rest sourced from reference TRBV5-4 and TRBJ2-5, is ETGVTQSPTHLIKTRGQQVTLRCSSQSGHNTVSWYQQALGQGPQFIFQYYREEENGRGNFPPRFSGLQFPNYSSELNVNALELDDSALYLCASSLVSNQETQYFGPGTRLLVL.

This clone is identified as medium-sized from frequency. The CDR3 loop is CASSRDTEGYEQYF. The gene calls are TRBV5-1 and TRBJ2-7; TCRdb outputs TRBD1, but without DNA this stays unchecked. The germline V gene encodes CDR1 SGHRS and CDR2 YFSETQ. The CDR3 consists of 14 residues. The DNA is not on file. The whole variable domain, filled in from reference TRBV5-1 and TRBJ2-7, reads KAGVTQTPRYLIKTRGQQVTLSCSPISGHRSVSWYQQTPGQGLQFLFEYFSETQRNKGNFPGRFSGRQFSNSRSEMNVSTLELGDSALYLCASSRDTEGYEQYFGPGTRLTVT.

This clone is labeled medium-sized based on frequency. The rearrangement links TRBV14 to TRBJ1-3. The germline V gene encodes CDR1 SGHDN and CDR2 FVKESK. There are 11 residues in the CDR3. The protein alone is recorded here. The CDR3 sequence is CASSQGNTIYF. Complete variable domain (other parts from reference TRBV14 and TRBJ1-3): EAGVTQFPSHSVIEKGQTVTLRCDPISGHDNLYWYRRVMGKEIKFLLHFVKESKQDESGMPNNRFLAERTGGTYSTLKVQPAELEDSGVYFCASSQGNTIYFGEGSWLTVV.

This clone registers medium-sized by frequency. CDR3 sequence: CAWSQDASLYGYTF. V is TRBV30 and J is TRBJ1-2. Looked up from germline, CDR1 is GTSNPN and CDR2 is SVGIG (reference sequence). The CDR3 is made up of 14 amino acids. Only the protein is available.

This clone is labeled medium-sized (0.01 to 0.1%) based on frequency. The CDR3 reads CASSLVTGGTQYF. The chain recombines TRBV7-9 with TRBJ2-5; lacking DNA, the TRBD2 call made by TCRdb goes unchecked. The length of the CDR3 is 13 residues. No DNA was logged. Per the germline V gene, CDR1 is SEHNR and CDR2 is FQNEAQ (reference sequence).

This clone counts as medium-sized by frequency. The V and J genes are TRBV19 and TRBJ2-5; there is no DNA to check the TCRdb D call of TRBD1. Germline values: CDR1 LNHDA, CDR2 SQIVND (reference sequence). This CDR3 contains 13 residues. The record lacks a DNA sequence. The CDR3 sequence is CASNRGHRETQYF.

Judged by frequency, this clone is medium-sized. The CDR3 protein is CASRAGGVLNNQPQHF. J is TRBJ1-5 and V is TRBV10-1; no DNA is available, so the TRBD1 call from TCRdb remains unchecked. The CDR3 runs 16 residues. There is no recorded DNA. Germline-derived CDR1 and CDR2 are WNHNN and SYGVQD (reference sequence).

By frequency, this clone registers medium-sized (0.01 to 0.1%). This rearrangement joins TRBV30 to TRBJ1-4. The CDR3 length is 16 residues. Only the protein sequence is given. Germline-derived CDR1 and CDR2 are GTSNPN and SVGIG (reference sequence). The CDR3 is CAWKPGASATNEKLFF.

This clone ranks as medium-sized in terms of frequency. The gene calls are TRBV19 and TRBJ1-5. The CDR3 consists of 12 residues. No DNA has been recorded. Germline CDR1 and CDR2: LNHDA and SQIVND (reference sequence). CDR3 amino acids: CASNIWGSTQHF.

This clone is classed as medium-sized (0.01 to 0.1%) by frequency. The V call is TRBV27, the J call TRBJ1-4. The CDR3 spans 16 residues. DNA was not recorded. Germline V lookup: CDR1 MNHEY, CDR2 SMNVEV (reference sequence). This CDR3 reads CASSLRAPPSNEKLFF.

This clone is labeled medium-sized (0.01 to 0.1%) based on frequency. The chain combines TRBV2 with TRBJ2-3; TCRdb lists TRBD2, though no DNA is available to test this call. This CDR3 has 15 amino acids. Only the protein is available. From germline, CDR1 is SNHLY and CDR2 FYNNEI. CDR3 region: CASTEAGGITDTQYF.

This clone registers medium-sized (0.01 to 0.1%) by frequency. The rearrangement uses TRBV19 and TRBJ2-3; TCRdb's D call of TRBD1 is untestable without DNA. This CDR3 region has 16 residues. There is no recorded DNA. Looked up from germline, CDR1 is LNHDA and CDR2 is SQIVND (reference sequence). The CDR3 here is CASSGGPGQGTDTQYF.

This clone is deemed medium-sized by its frequency. The rearrangement uses TRBV6-6 and TRBJ2-7; TCRdb selects TRBD2, and the lack of DNA leaves this call unchecked. CDR3 size: 13 residues. The DNA is not on file. Germline CDR1 is MNHNY and CDR2 is SVGAGI (reference sequence). CDR3 protein: CASRAGGGYEQYF.

This clone ranks as medium-sized in terms of frequency. The chain uses TRBV5-6 and TRBJ1-2. This CDR3 has 16 amino acids. The record lacks a DNA sequence. From germline, CDR1 is SGHDT and CDR2 YYEEEE. The CDR3 sequence is CASSLVSGRGHYGYTF.

This clone registers medium-sized by frequency. The chain recombines TRBV6-6 with TRBJ1-1. Germline V gene data show CDR1 as MNHNY and CDR2 as SVGAGI (reference sequence). The CDR3 runs to 12 residues. No coding sequence is recorded. The CDR3 sequence: CASRIHRLEAFF.

Judged by frequency, this clone is medium-sized. The gene calls are TRBV18 and TRBJ2-7; without DNA, the TCRdb call of TRBD2 cannot be checked. Germline-derived CDR1 and CDR2 are KGHSH and LQKENI. This CDR3 is built from 14 residues. The DNA is not on file. The CDR3: CASSPERGNYEQYF.

According to its frequency, this clone is medium-sized (0.01 to 0.1%). The chain joins TRBV5-1 to TRBJ1-4. This CDR3 region has 14 residues. The DNA is not on file. Germline CDR1 SGHRS, CDR2 YFSETQ. The CDR3 sequence is CASAAGTTAEKLFF. The whole variable domain, filled in from reference TRBV5-1 and TRBJ1-4, reads KAGVTQTPRYLIKTRGQQVTLSCSPISGHRSVSWYQQTPGQGLQFLFEYFSETQRNKGNFPGRFSGRQFSNSRSEMNVSTLELGDSALYLCASAAGTTAEKLFFGSGTQLSVL.

This clone is medium-sized by frequency. The V call is TRBV15, the J call TRBJ2-6. The germline V gene has CDR1 LNHNV and CDR2 YYDKDF (reference sequence). The CDR3 is 15 amino acids. Nucleotide data are not available. CDR3 residues: CATREITSGANVLTF.

This clone is labeled medium-sized based on frequency. V and J are TRBV2 and TRBJ1-4; without DNA, the TCRdb call of TRBD1 cannot be checked. CDR1 SNHLY and CDR2 FYNNEI come from the germline V gene. This CDR3 contains 15 residues. DNA is not recorded here. This CDR3 reads CASSETGAASEKLFF.

Judged by frequency, this clone is medium-sized. The chain is built from TRBV27 and TRBJ1-2; no DNA is available, so the TRBD1 call from TCRdb remains unchecked. From germline, CDR1 is MNHEY and CDR2 SMNVEV (reference sequence). The CDR3 is 14 amino acids. DNA for this receptor is not on file. The CDR3 sequence: CASRTTGGGYGYTF.

Its frequency marks this clone as medium-sized. The rearrangement uses TRBV30 and TRBJ2-3; TCRdb outputs TRBD2, but without DNA this stays unchecked. In germline, CDR1 is GTSNPN, CDR2 SVGIG (reference sequence). This CDR3 is built from 10 residues. No DNA sequence was recorded. The CDR3 sequence: CAWRRDRQYF.

By frequency, this clone is medium-sized. The rearrangement joins TRBV19 to TRBJ1-4; TCRdb proposes TRBD1, but this gene call is untestable without DNA. This CDR3 is 13 amino acids long. No DNA appears here. In germline, CDR1 is LNHDA, CDR2 SQIVND (reference sequence). The CDR3 reads CASSNRGREKLFF.

Frequency places this clone as medium-sized. The J gene is TRBJ1-3, the V gene TRBV6-5; there is no DNA to check the TCRdb D call of TRBD1. CDR3 length: 14 amino acids. No DNA is recorded. Germline V CDR1 and CDR2: MNHEY, SVGAGI. CDR3 in amino acids: CASRPGQGRNTIYF.

Judged by frequency, this clone is medium-sized. This chain uses TRBV2 with TRBJ1-1. The CDR3 is made up of 15 amino acids. The entry carries no DNA sequence. Per the germline V gene, CDR1 is SNHLY and CDR2 is FYNNEI. The CDR3 reads CASAPLAAVNTEAFF.